The 15 T cell receptor beta chains below come from one sample, sequenced in a study of blood T cell repertoires in COVID-19. Using immunoSEQ multiplex PCR, the repertoire was profiled, and TCRdb retains in-frame clones only, with some absent. The table has tens of thousands of clones, around 84% seen once. The sequenced sample was peripheral blood. These receptors were collected from a man between 60 and 70 years old with COVID-19, enrolled during active disease.

J is TRBJ2-6 and V is TRBV11-1; D is possibly TRBD2 (5 bases). Trimming pared 11 bases from V and 0 bases from J, leaving 8 bases between. This CDR3 is built from 13 residues. Germline V CDR1 and CDR2: SGHAT, FQDESV (reference sequence). The CDR3 loop is CAGSFSGANVLTF. Here the CDR3 DNA reads TGTGCCGGGAGTTTCTCTGGGGCCAACGTCCTGACTTTC. The full variable domain, rest sourced from reference TRBV11-1 and TRBJ2-6, is EAEVAQSPRYKITEKSQAVAFWCDPISGHATLYWYRQILGQGPELLVQFQDESVVDDSQLPKDRFSAERLKGVDSTLKIQPAELGDSAMYLCAGSFSGANVLTFGAGSRLTVL.

This clone has a single count. V is TRBV5-6 and J is TRBJ1-1; no definite D call. The CDR3 consists of 13 residues. Trimming shortened V by 0 bases and J by 4 bases, and 7 bases separated the two germline ends. Germline V gives CDR1 SGHDT, CDR2 YYEEEE. The CDR3 DNA follows: TGTGCCAGCAGCTTGGGGGCCTCCACTGAAGCTTTCTTT. Translated, it gives CASSLGASTEAFF. The variable domain in full, completed from reference TRBV5-6 and TRBJ1-1, reads DAGVTQSPTHLIKTRGQQVTLRCSPKSGHDTVSWYQQALGQGPQFIFQYYEEEERQRGNFPDRFSGHQFPNYSSELNVNALLLGDSALYLCASSLGASTEAFFGQGTRLTVV.

The chain joins TRBV19 to TRBJ1-2; no clear D gene. CDR3 length: 15 residues. With 0 bases removed from V and 1 base from J, the gap between germline ends came to 9 bases. Germline lookup yields CDR1 LNHDA and CDR2 SQIVND (reference sequence). This CDR3 reads CASSIDRRGNYGYTF. In DNA, the CDR3 is TGTGCCAGTAGTATAGATAGGCGGGGTAACTATGGCTACACCTTC.

The chain has TRBV28 and TRBJ1-2; D is ambiguous. The CDR3 loop spans 12 amino acids. The germline V gene has CDR1 MDHEN and CDR2 SYDVKM. V shed 0 bases and J shed 6 bases, with 5 bases lying between them. The CDR3 spells CASSLWADGYTF. CDR3 in DNA: TGTGCCAGCAGTTTATGGGCGGATGGCTACACCTTC.

This sequence joins TRBV28 and TRBJ2-1; 8 nucleotides match TRBD2. V was clipped by 4 bases and J by 11 bases; unmatched bases: 16. The CDR3 covers 16 residues. From germline, CDR1 is MDHEN and CDR2 SYDVKM. CDR3 nucleotide sequence: TGTGCCAGCAGTTGGGGAGGACTAGCTCCAAGATTGAAGCAGTTCTTC. It translates to CASSWGGLAPRLKQFF.

The rearrangement uses TRBV10-3 and TRBJ1-1; D unclear. Trimming shortened V by 3 bases and J by 3 bases, and 11 bases separated the two germline ends. Germline V CDR1 and CDR2: ENHRY, SYGVKD. The CDR3 is 14 amino acids. In nucleotides, the CDR3 is TGTGCCATCAGTGAAATGAGTCTAGACACTGAAGCTTTCTTT. Encoded protein: CAISEMSLDTEAFF.

The chain joins TRBV7-9 to TRBJ2-1; D gene unclear. This CDR3 has 13 amino acids. Germline CDR1 and CDR2: SEHNR and FQNEAQ (reference sequence). The V end lost 5 bases, the J end lost 9 bases, and 14 bases lay between the germline ends. DNA of the CDR3: TGTGCCAGCAGCCACCCCGGTCAGGCTGAGCAGTTCTTC. This translates into CASSHPGQAEQFF.

The chain recombines TRBV5-1 with TRBJ2-2; no reliable D call. The CDR3 consists of 13 residues. V gave up 4 bases and J gave up 7 bases, with 11 bases separating them. The germline V gene encodes CDR1 SGHRS and CDR2 YFSETQ. DNA of the CDR3: TGCGCCAGCAGCGGCCTGGAGCACGGGGAGCTGTTTTTT. Its protein is CASSGLEHGELFF.

The gene calls are TRBV2 and TRBJ2-7, with TRBD2 identical over 11 bases. Germline values: CDR1 SNHLY, CDR2 FYNNEI. This CDR3 region has 13 residues. The junction had 7 bases not matched to a gene; V was cut back by 8 bases and J by 7 bases. The CDR3 DNA reads TGTGCCAGCCGGGGACTAGCGGCCGTGGAGCAGTACTTC. This codes for CASRGLAAVEQYF.

J is TRBJ2-2 and V is TRBV5-1; 7 positions match TRBD2. This CDR3 spans 15 amino acids. V trimming: 0 bases; J trimming: 3 bases; junction bases outside the gene matches: 2. The germline gives CDR1 SGHRS, CDR2 YFSETQ. DNA of the CDR3: TGCGCCAGCAGCTTGGAGGCGGGAGACACCGGGGAGCTGTTTTTT. As protein: CASSLEAGDTGELFF.

This clone was found once. The chain combines TRBV2 with TRBJ1-5; 10 bases map to TRBD1. The CDR3 is 13 amino acids. The germline V gene has CDR1 SNHLY and CDR2 FYNNEI. V was pared by 7 bases and J by 7 bases, with 4 bases of the junction left unmatched. This CDR3 reads CASKGTGVQPQHF. The CDR3 coding sequence is TGTGCCAGCAAAGGGACAGGGGTACAGCCCCAGCATTTT.

The chain uses TRBV30 and TRBJ1-2; tentative D call: TRBD1 (5 bases). This CDR3 has 13 amino acids. CDR1 and CDR2 from the germline V gene are GTSNPN and SVGIG (reference sequence). V was trimmed by 4 bases and J by 3 bases, leaving 12 bases between them. CDR3 sequence (DNA): TGTGCCTGGACTTTGACAGCTTACTATGGCTACACCTTC. As protein: CAWTLTAYYGYTF.

With respect to this clone: The CDR3 does not end in the conserved phenylalanine or tryptophan, so this is likely a read error. This chain joins TRBV2 and TRBJ1-1; the D gene is possibly TRBD1 (6 bases). CDR3 length: 13 residues. V was cut by 7 bases and J by 4 bases, with 13 bases left in between. Looked up from germline, CDR1 is SNHLY and CDR2 is FYNNEI. The CDR3 nucleotides read TGTGCCAGCAATGGACAGCCGGGCACTGAAGCTTTCCTT. Its translation: CASNGQPGTEAFL.

V usage is TRBV11-3 and J usage is TRBJ2-7; 8 bases match TRBD1. Germline V gene lookup returns CDR1 SGHNT and CDR2 YENEEA. The CDR3 contains 16 residues. Trimming at V came to 0 bases and at J to 3 bases, leaving 7 bases not matched to a gene. This CDR3 is CASSLEGRGLYYEQYF. DNA of the CDR3: TGTGCCAGCAGCTTAGAAGGCAGGGGGCTTTACTACGAGCAGTACTTC.

CDR3 coding DNA: TGCGCCAGCAGCTTGGCCGGAGGGGGGGCCTATGGCTACACCTTC. It is translated as CASSLAGGGAYGYTF. This chain connects TRBV5-1 to TRBJ1-2; D is possibly TRBD1 (6 bases). This CDR3 has 15 residues. Trimming pared 0 bases from V and 4 bases from J, leaving 13 bases between. The germline V gene has CDR1 SGHRS and CDR2 YFSETQ.